This T cell receptor beta chain originates from a study of cytomegalovirus exposure and HLA in healthy donors. A multiplex PCR was run with 60 Vbeta primers and 13 Jbeta primers. TCRdb's copy holds only in-frame clones and misses some; the assay was immunoSEQ multiplex PCR. The profile shows over 95,000 clones, about 70% of them singletons. In this sample, this clone turned up a few times. Germline trimming cut 2 bases from V and 1 base from J; bases unmatched to any gene: 0. This CDR3 has 14 amino acids. The germline gives CDR1 MNHNS, CDR2 SASEGT. The chain links TRBV6-1 to TRBJ1-1; 8 bases are a match to TRBD1. The material sequenced was PBMCs. This sequence originates from a woman in her 40s in good health and CMV-seropositive. The CDR3 DNA reads TGTGCCAGCAGTGAACAGGGGGCGAACACTGAAGCTTTCTTT. This sequence encodes CASSEQGANTEAFF.